A selection of T cell receptor beta chains follows, all from one sample in a study of OX40 agonist ivuxolimab in advanced cancers. The table came from immunoSEQ multiplex PCR; TCRdb's copy has only in-frame clones and leaves some out. The sample yields 85,000 to 120,000 clones, 90% seen once. Material: CD4+ or CD8+ T cells sorted from blood, obtained in a trial of the OX40 agonist ivuxolimab. Every receptor here comes from an adult with an advanced solid tumor such as melanoma, head and neck, liver or kidney cancer. CDR3s include the opening cysteine and the closing phenylalanine or tryptophan. D genes are given only for firm matches. Clone sizes are given selectively: once, few, many, or a class where the clone is expanded.

size	D	V	J	DNA	CDR3
-	TRBD1	TRBV19	TRBJ1-1	TGTGCCAGTAGCCCGGGACAGGGCACTGAAGCTTTCTTT	CASSPGQGTEAFF
-	-	TRBV7-2	TRBJ2-3	TGTGCCAGCAGCCAGAGGGATACGCAGTATTTT	CASSQRDTQYF
-	TRBD2	TRBV11-2	TRBJ2-3	TGTGCCAGCAGCTTGAGCGGGGGCCTCACAGATACGCAGTATTTT	CASSLSGGLTDTQYF
-	-	TRBV28	TRBJ1-4	TGTGCCAGCAGTTCCGCCCCGACAGCGACGGAAAAACTGTTTTTT	CASSSAPTATEKLFF
-	-	TRBV4-3	TRBJ2-5	TGCGCCAGCAGCCGTGCGGCCGGGGAGACCCAGTACTTC	CASSRAAGETQYF
-	TRBD2	TRBV7-2	TRBJ2-5	TGTGCCAGCAGCTTAGCGCTGAGCGGGGGACAAGAGACCCAGTACTTC	CASSLALSGGQETQYF
-	-	TRBV7-2	TRBJ2-3	TGTGCCAGCAGCTTAAAGGCGGATACGCAGTATTTT	CASSLKADTQYF
-	-	TRBV6-5	TRBJ2-3	TGTGCCAGCAGTCGGGCCCCAGGCGCCACAGATACGCAGTATTTT	CASSRAPGATDTQYF
-	TRBD1	TRBV29-1	TRBJ1-1	TGCAGCGGGGGGCGCACAGGGGAGAAAGCTTTCTTT	CSGGRTGEKAFF
-	TRBD2	TRBV7-7	TRBJ2-3	TGTGCTAGCAGCCTCGGCCTTCGGGGGGACACAGATACGCAGTATTTT	CASSLGLRGDTDTQYF
once	-	TRBV4-1	TRBJ2-7	TGCGCCAGCAGCCAGGGCCCCGTAGGTTCCTACGAGCAGTACTTC	CASSQGPVGSYEQYF
-	-	TRBV28	TRBJ2-6	TGTGCCAGCAGTTTCGTAGGAACTGGGGCCAACGTCCTGACTTTC	CASSFVGTGANVLTF
-	-	TRBV11-1	TRBJ2-6	TGTGCCAGCAGCTTATCGGGGCCTAGTGGGGCCAACGTCCTGACTTTC	CASSLSGPSGANVLTF
-	-	TRBV7-2	TRBJ2-3	TGTGCCAGCAGCTCCCGAAGGGCCAGCACAGATACGCAGTATTTT	CASSSRRASTDTQYF
-	-	TRBV7-2	TRBJ2-7	TGCGCCAGCAGCCCCGACAGTAAACCCCTTGGCGAGCAGTACTTC	CASSPDSKPLGEQYF
-	TRBD1	TRBV11-2	TRBJ2-7	TGTGCCAGCAGAGGTCCGGGACAGGGGATCCACGAGCAGTACTTC	CASRGPGQGIHEQYF
-	-	TRBV28	TRBJ2-5	TGTGCCAGCAGTTCGGGGACGGCGGAGAATCGGGAGACCCAGTACTTC	CASSSGTAENRETQYF
-	-	TRBV12-5	TRBJ1-1	TGTGCTAGTGGTTTGGTACGGCCGGGGTTCACTGAAGCTTTCTTT	CASGLVRPGFTEAFF
-	-	TRBV6-5	TRBJ2-7	TGTGCCAGCAGACCAGGTGTCTCCTACGAGCAGTACTTC	CASRPGVSYEQYF
few	-	TRBV28	TRBJ2-7	TGTGCCAGCAGGGTCACTAGCACGGCTAACTACGAGCAGTACTTC	CASRVTSTANYEQYF
-	-	TRBV7-9	TRBJ2-5	TGTGCCAGCAGCTTCCTAGGGCAGATCCAAGAGACCCAGTACTTC	CASSFLGQIQETQYF
-	-	TRBV11-2	TRBJ2-7	TGTGCCAGCAGCCAAGGAGGCCAGGGACGGTCCTACGAGCAGTACTTC	CASSQGGQGRSYEQYF
-	-	TRBV28	TRBJ1-6	TGTGCCAGCAGTCTCCTCAATTCACCCCTCCACTTT	CASSLLNSPLHF
-	TRBD1	TRBV18	TRBJ2-1	TGTGCCAGCTCACCGGACAGGGACTACAATGAGCAGTTCTTC	CASSPDRDYNEQFF
-	TRBD1	TRBV5-5	TRBJ2-7	TGTGCCAGCAGCTTCCACCCGGACAGGGGGTCGGACGAGCAGTACTTC	CASSFHPDRGSDEQYF
-	-	TRBV6-5	TRBJ1-1	TGTGCCAGCAGTTACTCGGCGGGACAATCTAGCCCTGAAGCTTTCTTT	CASSYSAGQSSPEAFF
-	-	TRBV6-6	TRBJ1-2	TGTGCCAGCAGTTATGGGCAGGGCGCCTATGGCTACACCTTC	CASSYGQGAYGYTF
-	-	TRBV28	TRBJ2-1	TGTGCCAGCAGTTTGGAAAGCTCCTACAATGAGCAGTTCTTC	CASSLESSYNEQFF
-	-	TRBV27	TRBJ1-4	TGTGCCAGCAGTTTATCGCGGGCAGGGCATGAAAAACTGTTTTTT	CASSLSRAGHEKLFF
-	TRBD2	TRBV10-1	TRBJ2-3	TGCGCCAGCAGTATAGCGGGGGGGACCACAGATACGCAGTATTTT	CASSIAGGTTDTQYF
-	-	TRBV4-1	TRBJ1-2	TGCGCCAGCAGCCAGATCGGGGCAGGGCATGGCTACACCTTC	CASSQIGAGHGYTF
-	-	TRBV27	TRBJ1-1	TGTGCCAGCAGTTTTCAAGTGAACACTGAAGCTTTCTTT	CASSFQVNTEAFF
-	-	TRBV18	TRBJ2-6	TGTGCCAGCTCAGCCGCCGGGGGTGGGGCCAACGTCCTGACTTTC	CASSAAGGGANVLTF
-	-	TRBV18	TRBJ2-3	TGTGCCAGCTCACCAGAGCCGCAGCAAGGCACAGATACGCAGTATTTT	CASSPEPQQGTDTQYF
-	-	TRBV19	TRBJ1-5	TGTGCCAGTGCCAGGGACAACAATCAGCCCCAGCATTTT	CASARDNNQPQHF
-	-	TRBV14	TRBJ1-6	TGTGCCAGCAGCCAACCGGTTCCTAATTCACCCCTCCACTTT	CASSQPVPNSPLHF
-	-	TRBV4-3	TRBJ2-7	TGCGCCAGCAGCCAAGATCGACACGAGCAGTACTTC	CASSQDRHEQYF
-	-	TRBV5-5	TRBJ2-7	TGTGCCAGCAGCTTCGAGTTCGGGGAGCAGTACTTC	CASSFEFGEQYF
once	-	TRBV19	TRBJ1-5	TGTGCCAGTAGTAATTATAGGGCGGATCAGCCCCAGCATTTT	CASSNYRADQPQHF
-	-	TRBV10-3	TRBJ2-2	TGTGCCGCACAGGGAGACCCGAACACCGGGGAGCTGTTTTTT	CAAQGDPNTGELFF
once	TRBD2	TRBV5-4	TRBJ2-3	TGTGCCAGCAGCCCTATGGTACTAGCGGACACAGATACGCAGTATTTT	CASSPMVLADTDTQYF
-	TRBD1	TRBV9	TRBJ2-7	TGTGCCAGCAGCATAGGACAGGGGTACTACGAGCAGTACTTC	CASSIGQGYYEQYF
-	TRBD2	TRBV13	TRBJ2-1	TGTGCCAGCAGCTTACTGGGGGGGTCGAGCTCCTACAATGAGCAGTTCTTC	CASSLLGGSSSYNEQFF
-	TRBD1	TRBV5-4	TRBJ1-2	TGTGCCAGCAGCTTGAGGGACAGGGCTAACTATGGCTACACCTTC	CASSLRDRANYGYTF
once	TRBD1	TRBV6-9	TRBJ1-5	TGTGCCAGCAGTTATTCGACCGGACAGGGGGCGGATCAGCCCCAGCATTTT	CASSYSTGQGADQPQHF
-	TRBD1	TRBV6-5	TRBJ2-7	TGTGCCAGCAGGGCACAGGGGCATAACTACGAGCAGTACTTC	CASRAQGHNYEQYF
-	-	TRBV27	TRBJ1-6	TGTGCCAGCAGATCGTGGCAGTACGATAATTCACCCCTCCACTTT	CASRSWQYDNSPLHF
-	-	TRBV7-9	TRBJ2-1	TGTGCCAGCAGCCCCCAAGGTGAGCAGTTCTTC	CASSPQGEQFF
-	TRBD2	TRBV6-1	TRBJ2-1	TGTGCCAGCAGTTTACTAGCGGGGGGATACAATGAGCAGTTCTTC	CASSLLAGGYNEQFF
-	TRBD2	TRBV29-1	TRBJ2-3	TGCAGCGTTGTTGCGGGGGGGCAAACAGATACGCAGTATTTT	CSVVAGGQTDTQYF
-	-	TRBV2	TRBJ2-7	TGTGCCAGCAGGTATTTGTTGTCTCGGACCTACGAGCAGTACTTC	CASRYLLSRTYEQYF
-	TRBD1	TRBV19	TRBJ2-2	TGTGCCAGTAGTATAGATCCGGACAGGGCGAACACCGGGGAGCTGTTTTTT	CASSIDPDRANTGELFF
once	TRBD1	TRBV18	TRBJ2-5	TGTGCCAGCTCACCCTTGGACAGGGGTGGAGAGACCCAGTACTTC	CASSPLDRGGETQYF